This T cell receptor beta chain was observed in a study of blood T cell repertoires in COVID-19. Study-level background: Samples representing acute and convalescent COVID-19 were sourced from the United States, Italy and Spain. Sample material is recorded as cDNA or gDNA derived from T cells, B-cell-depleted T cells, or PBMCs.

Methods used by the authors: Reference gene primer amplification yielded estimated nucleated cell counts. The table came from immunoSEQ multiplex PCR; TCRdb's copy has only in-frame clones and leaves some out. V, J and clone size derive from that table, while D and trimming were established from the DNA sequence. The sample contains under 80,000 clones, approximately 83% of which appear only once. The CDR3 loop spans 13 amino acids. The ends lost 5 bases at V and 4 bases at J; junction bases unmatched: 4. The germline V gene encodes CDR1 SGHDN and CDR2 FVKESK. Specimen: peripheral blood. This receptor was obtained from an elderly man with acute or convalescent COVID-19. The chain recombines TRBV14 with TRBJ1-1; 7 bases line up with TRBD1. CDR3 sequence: CASSKQGFTEAFF. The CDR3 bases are TGTGCCAGCAGCAAACAGGGGTTCACTGAAGCTTTCTTT.